A single T cell receptor beta chain is shown here with its context. This entry belongs to a study of blood T cell repertoires in COVID-19. Across the study: Samples representing acute and convalescent COVID-19 were sourced from the United States, Italy and Spain. PBMCs, B-cell-depleted T cells, or T cells provided the cDNA or gDNA that made up the material.

This study enrolled people aged about 18 to 95 from about 26 US geographic areas. Participant-reported clinical history was the basis for cohort assignment. Profiling relied on immunoSEQ multiplex PCR, and the TCRdb table lists in-frame clones only, not all of them. The table records around 230,000 clones, about 91% of them present only once. The germline gives CDR1 SGHRS, CDR2 YFSETQ. V lost 0 bases and J lost 4; bases outside the gene matches: 6. This CDR3 region has 16 residues. The specimen sequenced was PBMCs or T cells enriched from blood (not recorded which). This receptor was taken from a woman aged 40-49 years with acute COVID-19. V and J are TRBV5-1 and TRBJ2-1, with 8 bases fitting TRBD1. CDR3 sequence (DNA): TGCGCCAGCAGCTTGGGCAGGAGACAGGGGTACAATGAGCAGTTCTTC. Translating gives CASSLGRRQGYNEQFF.